What follows are 23 T cell receptor beta chains derived from one specimen sequenced in a study of cytomegalovirus exposure and HLA in healthy donors. The PCR made use of 60 Vbeta and 13 Jbeta primers. The data were produced by immunoSEQ multiplex PCR, yet TCRdb's version contains in-frame clones alone and is incomplete. The sample records about 160,000 clones, roughly 70% being singletons. The material sequenced was PBMCs. These receptors all come from a middle-aged man in good health and CMV-seropositive.

The rearrangement joins TRBV4-1 to TRBJ2-5; 13 positions match TRBD2. Germline V gives CDR1 MGHRA, CDR2 YSYEKL. The CDR3 extends over 16 amino acids. With V trimmed by 5 bases and J by 3 bases, 6 bases remained unmatched. The CDR3 nucleotides are TGCGCCAGCAGCACGTTTGGGACTAGCGGGGAAGAGACCCAGTACTTC. This codes for CASSTFGTSGEETQYF.

With regard to this clone: The sample carries other DNA sequences with the same CDR3. This rearrangement joins TRBV4-3 to TRBJ1-2; D remains ambiguous. This CDR3 has 13 amino acids. Looked up from germline, CDR1 is LGHNA and CDR2 is YSLEER. With 0 bases removed from V and 5 bases from J, the gap between germline ends came to 7 bases. CDR3 DNA: TGCGCCAGCAGCCAAGACCGAGGGTATGGCTACACCTTC. Its translation: CASSQDRGYGYTF.

V is TRBV11-1 and J is TRBJ1-4; 9 nucleotides agree with TRBD1. The CDR3 has 16 residues. V trimming: 4 bases; J trimming: 6 bases; junction bases outside the gene matches: 9. Germline-derived CDR1 and CDR2 are SGHAT and FQDESV (reference sequence). CDR3 coding DNA: TGTGCCAGCAGCTCCTACCCCCGGGACAGGGATGAAAAACTGTTTTTT. It encodes CASSSYPRDRDEKLFF.

The chain recombines TRBV4-3 with TRBJ1-1; TRBD1 aligns across 11 bases. With 8 bases clipped from V and 4 bases from J, the junction kept 9 bases outside the gene matches. The CDR3 runs to 15 residues. In germline, CDR1 is LGHNA, CDR2 YSLEER. The CDR3 is CASSYSGTGGTEAFF. CDR3 DNA sequence: TGCGCCAGCTCCTACTCCGGGACAGGGGGCACTGAAGCTTTCTTT.

The chain links TRBV29-1 to TRBJ1-3, with 9 bases identical to TRBD1. Unmatched junction bases numbered 9, after V lost 6 bases and J lost 3 bases. The CDR3 runs to 15 residues. CDR1 and CDR2 from the germline V gene are SQVTM and ANQGSEA. The CDR3 sequence is CSVKTTGGNGNTIYF. In nucleotides, the CDR3 is TGCAGCGTCAAAACCACAGGGGGCAATGGAAACACCATATATTTT. Complete variable domain (other parts from reference TRBV29-1 and TRBJ1-3): SAVISQKPSRDICQRGTSLTIQCQVDSQVTMMFWYRQQPGQSLTLIATANQGSEATYESGFVIDKFPISRPNLTFSTLTVSNMSPEDSSIYLCSVKTTGGNGNTIYFGEGSWLTVV.

The chain couples TRBV12-5 to TRBJ1-1; D perhaps matches TRBD1 (6 bases). CDR1 and CDR2 from the germline V gene are LGHNT and FRNRAP. The CDR3 spans 15 residues. V was trimmed by 2 bases and J by 1 base, leaving 11 bases between them. CDR3 in amino acids: CASGLTVGANTEAFF. CDR3 nucleotide sequence: TGTGCTAGTGGTTTGACTGTGGGGGCGAACACTGAAGCTTTCTTT.

This sequence joins TRBV7-2 and TRBJ1-3; no firm D call. Trimming stripped 4 bases from V and 4 bases from J, with 5 bases between. This CDR3 has 12 residues. Germline CDR1 is SGHTA and CDR2 is FQGNSA. CDR3 sequence: CASSSRGNTIYF. CDR3 coding DNA: TGTGCCAGCAGCTCCAGAGGAAACACCATATATTTT.

The J gene is TRBJ2-5, the V gene TRBV2; no clear D gene. V shed 4 bases and J shed 2 bases, with 8 bases lying between them. The germline V gene encodes CDR1 SNHLY and CDR2 FYNNEI. The CDR3 has 13 amino acids. CDR3 bases: TGTGCCAGCAGTGGTTCCAGACAAGAGACCCAGTACTTC. Amino acid sequence: CASSGSRQETQYF.

The chain joins TRBV2 to TRBJ2-7; 9 nucleotides line up with TRBD1. V lost 4 bases, J lost 4 bases, and 8 bases stayed unmatched. This CDR3 has 15 amino acids. CDR1 is SNHLY, CDR2 FYNNEI, per germline. In DNA form, the CDR3 reads TGTGCCAGCAGTGGCCGGGACAGGGATCAGTACGAGCAGTACTTC. The encoded protein is CASSGRDRDQYEQYF.

This chain connects TRBV18 to TRBJ2-2; 8 bases align to TRBD1. Germline lookup yields CDR1 KGHSH and CDR2 LQKENI. The V segment lost 4 bases and the J segment 3 bases; nucleotides outside the gene matches: 7. There are 16 residues in the CDR3. CDR3 sequence: CASSLSGGSDTGELFF. The CDR3 DNA sequence: TGTGCCAGCTCACTCTCAGGGGGCTCGGACACCGGGGAGCTGTTTTTT.

V is TRBV4-1 and J is TRBJ2-5, with 8 bases fitting TRBD2. V was pared by 1 base and J by 5 bases, with 21 bases of the junction left unmatched. Germline V lookup: CDR1 MGHRA, CDR2 YSYEKL. This CDR3 is 20 amino acids long. CDR3 region: CASSQGTRRILAGSRETQYF. In nucleotides, the CDR3 is TGCGCCAGCAGCCAAGGAACAAGAAGGATCCTAGCGGGCTCCCGGGAGACCCAGTACTTC.

J is TRBJ1-1 and V is TRBV7-3; TRBD1 is a possible D gene (5 bases). This CDR3 comprises 13 residues. CDR1 SGHTA and CDR2 FQGTGA come from the germline V gene. V gave up 6 bases and J gave up 2 bases, with 10 bases separating them. CDR3 residues: CASSEGQNTEAFF. CDR3 nucleotides: TGTGCCAGCAGTGAAGGACAAAACACTGAAGCTTTCTTT.

This chain links TRBV9 with TRBJ2-7; possibly TRBD2 for D (6 bases). CDR1 and CDR2 from the germline V gene are SGDLS and YYNGEE. The V and J ends lost 0 bases and 9 bases respectively, with 16 bases between them. This CDR3 has 14 amino acids. CDR3 loop: CASSVELATSVQYF. The CDR3 nucleotides are TGTGCCAGCAGCGTAGAACTAGCCACTAGTGTGCAGTACTTC.

This chain joins TRBV9 and TRBJ2-2, with D possibly TRBD2 on 7 matching bases. CDR1 and CDR2 (germline): SGDLS, YYNGEE. The CDR3 runs to 16 residues. With 4 bases removed from V and 3 bases from J, the gap between germline ends came to 16 bases. CDR3 coding DNA: TGTGCCAGCAGCCCCCGTCGGGGGGCTCACACCGGGGAGCTGTTTTTT. Protein product: CASSPRRGAHTGELFF.

The chain has TRBV6-5 and TRBJ2-3; D gene unclear. This CDR3 comprises 14 residues. Germline V gene sequence: CDR1 MNHEY, CDR2 SVGAGI. Trimming pared 5 bases from V and 2 bases from J, leaving 11 bases between. The CDR3 loop reads CASSQQYYTDTQYF. Written as DNA, the CDR3 is TGTGCCAGCAGTCAACAATACTACACAGATACGCAGTATTTT.

The chain is built from TRBV11-2 and TRBJ2-3; D unresolved. This CDR3 is built from 12 residues. Germline V gene data show CDR1 as SGHAT and CDR2 as FQNNGV. V was shortened by 5 bases and J by 2 bases, with 5 bases between the two germline ends. The CDR3 loop is CASSRLTDTQYF. The CDR3 bases are TGTGCCAGCAGCCGACTCACAGATACGCAGTATTTT.

The chain is built from TRBV28 and TRBJ1-1; D uncertain. From germline, CDR1 is MDHEN and CDR2 SYDVKM. V lost 5 bases and J lost 3, with 13 bases in between. CDR3 size: 14 residues. This CDR3 is CASSPLGTYTEAFF. CDR3 in DNA: TGTGCCAGCAGTCCCTTGGGCACGTACACTGAAGCTTTCTTT.

Turning to this clone: Other DNA sequences in the sample encode the same CDR3. This sequence joins TRBV6-6 and TRBJ2-2, with 10 bases matching TRBD1. With V trimmed by 6 bases and J by 7 bases, 5 bases remained unmatched. The CDR3 is 14 amino acids. Germline assignment: CDR1 MNHNY and CDR2 SVGAGI (reference sequence). CDR3 DNA sequence: TGTGCCAGCAGGGACAGGGGGGAAGGCGGGGAGCTGTTTTTT. Protein: CASRDRGEGGELFF.

The V call is TRBV7-3, the J call TRBJ1-2; possible D gene TRBD1, 5 bases. The germline V gene has CDR1 SGHTA and CDR2 FQGTGA. Trimming took off 5 bases at V and 7 bases at J, with 14 bases between the two ends. This CDR3 spans 13 amino acids. The CDR3 reads CASSASGGAGYTF. CDR3 DNA: TGTGCCAGCAGCGCATCAGGTGGGGCTGGCTACACCTTC.

The chain combines TRBV18 with TRBJ2-7, with TRBD2 identical over 7 bases. Germline V CDR1 and CDR2: KGHSH, LQKENI. With 3 bases clipped from V and 0 bases from J, the junction kept 5 bases outside the gene matches. The CDR3 runs to 15 residues. The CDR3 loop reads CASSPGGGSSYEQYF. Written as DNA, the CDR3 is TGTGCCAGCTCACCTGGGGGGGGGTCCTCCTACGAGCAGTACTTC. Variable domain in full (rest from reference TRBV18 and TRBJ2-7): NAGVMQNPRHLVRRRGQEARLRCSPMKGHSHVYWYRQLPEEGLKFMVYLQKENIIDESGMPKERFSAEFPKEGPSILRIQQVVRGDSAAYFCASSPGGGSSYEQYFGPGTRLTVT.

The rearrangement joins TRBV27 to TRBJ2-5, with 14 bases identical to TRBD2. The assigned J gene may be wrong: the sequence end matches TRBJ2-7 better. Germline CDR1 and CDR2: MNHEY and SMNVEV (reference sequence). CDR3 length: 16 residues. CDR3 DNA: TGTGCCAGCAGGAATGGGGGACTAGCGGGGGCCTACGAGCAGTACTTC. It encodes CASRNGGLAGAYEQYF.

In the case of this clone: A junction end diverges from the germline sequence, so it may reflect a read error. The chain links TRBV4-1 to TRBJ1-1; a weak D match, TRBD1 (5 bases). CDR1 is MGHRA and CDR2 is YSYEKL in the germline V gene. The CDR3 has 13 residues. Here the CDR3 DNA reads TGTGCCAGCAGCCAACGGGGGTACACTGAAGCTTTCTTT. Translation: CASSQRGYTEAFF.

This chain joins TRBV9 and TRBJ2-3; 7 nucleotides line up with TRBD2. This CDR3 is 17 amino acids long. J was trimmed by 7 bases and V by 0 bases; bases with no gene match: 14. CDR1 is SGDLS and CDR2 is YYNGEE in the germline V gene. The DNA for the CDR3 is TGTGCCAGCAGCGTAGAGGCCCTGCGGGGAGGGCAAAATACGCAGTATTTT. This codes for CASSVEALRGGQNTQYF.